This paragraph covers one TCR beta chain sequence. The antigen is undetermined. The data belong to a study of OX40 agonist ivuxolimab in advanced cancers. Study-wide background: Partial responses were seen in three patients, one with hepatocellular carcinoma and two with cutaneous melanoma. Notes on the study in general: Both blood CD4+ and CD8+ T cells showed clonal growth by week 6 at 0.1 to 3.0 mg/kg. Some of the nonresponding patients also showed low levels of normalized T-cell clonal expansion.

CDR3 length equals 12 residues. V lost 3 bases and J 4 bases, leaving 6 bases between the germline ends. Germline CDR1 and CDR2: MNHNY and SVGAGI (reference sequence). Only in-frame clones appear in the TCRdb table, and some are missing; sequencing was by immunoSEQ multiplex PCR. The table lists roughly 65,000 clones, roughly 91% of them singletons. The genes are TRBV6-6 and TRBJ1-1, with a tentative D call TRBD1 (5 bases). The source was CD4+ or CD8+ T cells sorted from blood, collected in a trial of the OX40 agonist ivuxolimab. This sequence originates from an adult with an advanced solid tumor such as melanoma, head and neck, liver or kidney cancer. The CDR3 DNA reads as TGTGCCAGCAGTTATGGGGGCACTGAAGCTTTCTTT. Translating gives CASSYGGTEAFF.